Detailed here is one TCR beta chain. The data belong to a study of blood T cell repertoires in COVID-19. Germline assignment: CDR1 WNHNN and CDR2 SYGVQD (reference sequence). V was trimmed by 3 bases and J by 3 bases, leaving 14 bases between them. This CDR3 has 16 residues. Profiling relied on immunoSEQ multiplex PCR, and the TCRdb table lists in-frame clones only, not all of them. Here the sample spans about 250,000 clones, around 88% being singletons. The sequencing input was peripheral blood. V usage is TRBV10-1 and J usage is TRBJ2-2; the D gene is possibly TRBD2 (6 bases). The source is an elderly man with acute or convalescent COVID-19. DNA of the CDR3: TGCGCCAGCAGTGAAACTGGGACTGATCACACCGGGGAGCTGTTTTTT. Its protein product is CASSETGTDHTGELFF.